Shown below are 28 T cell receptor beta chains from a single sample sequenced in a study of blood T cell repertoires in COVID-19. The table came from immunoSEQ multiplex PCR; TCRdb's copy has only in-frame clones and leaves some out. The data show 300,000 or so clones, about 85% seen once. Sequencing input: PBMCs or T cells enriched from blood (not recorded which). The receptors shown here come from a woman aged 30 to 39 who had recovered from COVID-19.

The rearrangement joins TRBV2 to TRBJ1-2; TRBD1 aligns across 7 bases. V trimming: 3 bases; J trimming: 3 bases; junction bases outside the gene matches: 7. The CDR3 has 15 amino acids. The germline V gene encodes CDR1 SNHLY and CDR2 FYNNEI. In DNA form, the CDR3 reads TGTGCCAGCAGTGACCGACAGGGCCCGGACTATGGCTACACCTTC. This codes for CASSDRQGPDYGYTF.

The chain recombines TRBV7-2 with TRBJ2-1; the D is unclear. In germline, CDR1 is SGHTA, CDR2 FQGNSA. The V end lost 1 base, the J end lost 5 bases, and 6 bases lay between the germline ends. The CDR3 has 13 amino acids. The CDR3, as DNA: TGTGCCAGCAGCTTAGGTCAAAACAATGAGCAGTTCTTC. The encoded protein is CASSLGQNNEQFF. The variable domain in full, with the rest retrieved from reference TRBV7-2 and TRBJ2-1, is GAGVSQSPSNKVTEKGKDVELRCDPISGHTALYWYRQSLGQGLEFLIYFQGNSAPDKSGLPSDRFSAERTGGSVSTLTIQRTQQEDSAVYLCASSLGQNNEQFFGPGTRLTVL.

DNA for the CDR3: TGTGCCTGGAGTGGAAGGGAGACAGGGAACCCCATTTATAATTCACCCCTCCACTTT. Its protein is CAWSGRETGNPIYNSPLHF. The rearrangement uses TRBV30 and TRBJ1-6; 7 nucleotides match TRBD1. This CDR3 region has 19 residues. V lost 1 base to trimming and J lost 4 bases; unmatched junction nucleotides: 16. Germline V gene lookup returns CDR1 GTSNPN and CDR2 SVGIG (reference sequence).

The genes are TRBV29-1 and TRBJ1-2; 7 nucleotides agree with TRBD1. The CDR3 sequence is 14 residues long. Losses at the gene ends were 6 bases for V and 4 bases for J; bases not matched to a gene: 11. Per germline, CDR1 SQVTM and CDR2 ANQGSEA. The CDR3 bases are TGCAGCGTCCCTAGTGCAGGGACAGTCTATGGCTACACCTTC. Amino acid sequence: CSVPSAGTVYGYTF.

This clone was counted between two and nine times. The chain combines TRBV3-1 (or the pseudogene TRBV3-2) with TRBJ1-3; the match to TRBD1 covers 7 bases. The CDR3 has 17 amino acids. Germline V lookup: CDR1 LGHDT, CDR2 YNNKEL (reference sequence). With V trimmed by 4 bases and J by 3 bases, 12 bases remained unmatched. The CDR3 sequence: CASSRHVGGGDGNTIYF. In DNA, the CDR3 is TGTGCCAGCAGCCGACATGTAGGGGGCGGGGATGGAAACACCATATATTTT.

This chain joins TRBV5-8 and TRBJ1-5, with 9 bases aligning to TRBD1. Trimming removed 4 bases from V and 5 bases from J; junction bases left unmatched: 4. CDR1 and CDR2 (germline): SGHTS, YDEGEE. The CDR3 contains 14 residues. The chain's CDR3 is CASSMGQGHQPQHF. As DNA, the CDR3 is TGTGCCAGCAGCATGGGACAGGGACATCAGCCCCAGCATTTT.

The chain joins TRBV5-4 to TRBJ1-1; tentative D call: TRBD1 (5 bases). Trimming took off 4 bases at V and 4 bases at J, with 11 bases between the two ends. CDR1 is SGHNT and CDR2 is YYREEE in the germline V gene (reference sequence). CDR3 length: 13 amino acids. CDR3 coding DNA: TGTGCCAGCAGCCAACCGGGGGGCACTGAAGCTTTCTTT. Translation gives CASSQPGGTEAFF.

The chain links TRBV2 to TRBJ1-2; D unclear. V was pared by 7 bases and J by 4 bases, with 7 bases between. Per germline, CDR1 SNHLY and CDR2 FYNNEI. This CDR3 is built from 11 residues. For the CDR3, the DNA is TGTGCCAGCAATCCGGGCTATGGCTACACCTTC. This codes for CASNPGYGYTF. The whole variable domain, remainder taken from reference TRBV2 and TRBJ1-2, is EPEVTQTPSHQVTQMGQEVILRCVPISNHLYFYWYRQILGQKVEFLVSFYNNEISEKSEIFDDQFSVERPDGSNFTLKIRSTKLEDSAMYFCASNPGYGYTFGSGTRLTVV.

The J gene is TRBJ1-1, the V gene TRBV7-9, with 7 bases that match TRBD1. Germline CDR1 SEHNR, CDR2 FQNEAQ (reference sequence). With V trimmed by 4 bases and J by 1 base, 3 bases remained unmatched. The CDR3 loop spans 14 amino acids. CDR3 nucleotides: TGTGCCAGCAGCTACCAGGGGGGGAACACTGAAGCTTTCTTT. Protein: CASSYQGGNTEAFF.

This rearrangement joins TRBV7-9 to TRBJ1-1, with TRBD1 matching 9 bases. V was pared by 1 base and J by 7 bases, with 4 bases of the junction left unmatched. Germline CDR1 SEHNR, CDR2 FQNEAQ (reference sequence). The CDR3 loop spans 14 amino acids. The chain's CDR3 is CASSLGGQGFEAFF. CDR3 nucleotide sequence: TGTGCCAGCAGCTTAGGCGGACAGGGGTTTGAAGCTTTCTTT.

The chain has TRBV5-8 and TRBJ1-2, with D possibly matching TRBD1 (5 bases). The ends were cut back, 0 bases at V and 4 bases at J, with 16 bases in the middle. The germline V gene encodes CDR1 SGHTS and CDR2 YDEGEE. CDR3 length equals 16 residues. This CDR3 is CASSLVQGWRSYGYTF. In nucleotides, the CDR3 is TGTGCCAGCAGCTTGGTCCAGGGCTGGCGGAGCTATGGCTACACCTTC.

As DNA, the CDR3 is TGCGCCAGCAGCTCAGACTGGGATGAAAAACTGTTTTTT. Its protein product is CASSSDWDEKLFF. The rearrangement joins TRBV5-1 to TRBJ1-4; D remains unclear. V shed 3 bases and J shed 6 bases, with 9 bases lying between them. Germline-derived CDR1 and CDR2 are SGHRS and YFSETQ. CDR3 length equals 13 residues.

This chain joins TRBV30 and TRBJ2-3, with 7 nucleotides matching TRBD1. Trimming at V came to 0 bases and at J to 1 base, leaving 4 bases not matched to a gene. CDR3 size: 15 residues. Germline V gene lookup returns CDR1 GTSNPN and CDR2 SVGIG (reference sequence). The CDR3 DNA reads TGTGCCTGGAGTGTAGGGGGCGGTGGCACAGATACGCAGTATTTT. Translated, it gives CAWSVGGGGTDTQYF.

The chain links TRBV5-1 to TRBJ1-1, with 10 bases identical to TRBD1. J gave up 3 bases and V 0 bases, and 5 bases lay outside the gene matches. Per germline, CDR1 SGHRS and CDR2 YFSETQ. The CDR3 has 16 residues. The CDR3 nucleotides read TGCGCCAGCAGCTTGGGGGGGACAGGGGCTGACACTGAAGCTTTCTTT. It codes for CASSLGGTGADTEAFF.

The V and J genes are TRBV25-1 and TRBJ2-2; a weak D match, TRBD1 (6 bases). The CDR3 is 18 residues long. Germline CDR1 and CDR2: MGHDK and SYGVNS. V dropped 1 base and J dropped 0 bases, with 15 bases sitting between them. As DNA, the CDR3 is TGTGCCAGCAGTGAATCCCCGGTGAACAGGGCGAACACCGGGGAGCTGTTTTTT. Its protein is CASSESPVNRANTGELFF.

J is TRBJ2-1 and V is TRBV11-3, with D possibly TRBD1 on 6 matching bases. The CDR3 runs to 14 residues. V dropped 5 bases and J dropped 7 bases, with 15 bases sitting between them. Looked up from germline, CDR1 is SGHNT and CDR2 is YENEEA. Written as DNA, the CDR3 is TGTGCCAGCAGCATCCGGGACACCACGAATGAGCAGTTCTTC. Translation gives CASSIRDTTNEQFF. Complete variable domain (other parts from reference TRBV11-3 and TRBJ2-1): EAGVVQSPRYKIIEKKQPVAFWCNPISGHNTLYWYLQNLGQGPELLIRYENEEAVDDSQLPKDRFSAERLKGVDSTLKIQPAELGDSAVYLCASSIRDTTNEQFFGPGTRLTVL.

CDR3 loop: CASSLVRSTSDEKLFF. CDR3 sequence (DNA): TGTGCCAGCAGCTTGGTTCGGAGCACTTCCGATGAAAAACTGTTTTTT. The V call is TRBV5-6, the J call TRBJ1-4; D is undetermined. CDR1 is SGHDT and CDR2 is YYEEEE in the germline V gene. Trimming removed 0 bases at V and 6 bases at J, with 15 bases between. The CDR3 extends over 16 amino acids.

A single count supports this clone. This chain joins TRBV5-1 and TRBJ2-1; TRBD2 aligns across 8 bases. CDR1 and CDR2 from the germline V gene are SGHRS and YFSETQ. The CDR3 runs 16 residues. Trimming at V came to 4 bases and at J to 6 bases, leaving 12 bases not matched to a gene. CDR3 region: CASSPPLAGGLNEQFF. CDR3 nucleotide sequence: TGCGCCAGCAGCCCTCCTCTGGCGGGGGGCCTCAATGAGCAGTTCTTC.

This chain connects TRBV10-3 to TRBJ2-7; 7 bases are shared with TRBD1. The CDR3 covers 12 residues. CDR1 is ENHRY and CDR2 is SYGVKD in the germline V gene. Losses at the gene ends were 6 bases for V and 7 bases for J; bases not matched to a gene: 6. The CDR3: CAISPDRAEQYF. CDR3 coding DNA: TGTGCCATCAGCCCCGACAGGGCTGAGCAGTACTTC.

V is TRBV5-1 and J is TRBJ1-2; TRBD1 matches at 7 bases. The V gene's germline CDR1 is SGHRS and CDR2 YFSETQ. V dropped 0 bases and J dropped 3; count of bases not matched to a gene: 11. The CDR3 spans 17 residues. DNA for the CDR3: TGCGCCAGCAGCTTGGGGGCAGGGGGGCCCCTAGACTATGGCTACACCTTC. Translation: CASSLGAGGPLDYGYTF.

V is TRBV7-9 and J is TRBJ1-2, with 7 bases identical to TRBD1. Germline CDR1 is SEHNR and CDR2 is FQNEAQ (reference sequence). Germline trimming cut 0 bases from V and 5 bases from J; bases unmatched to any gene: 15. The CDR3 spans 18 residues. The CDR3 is CASSLAGGQAPSGYGYTF. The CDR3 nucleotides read TGTGCCAGCAGCTTAGCCGGCGGACAGGCCCCGTCCGGTTATGGCTACACCTTC. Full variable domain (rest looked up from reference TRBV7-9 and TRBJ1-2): DTGVSQNPRHKITKRGQNVTFRCDPISEHNRLYWYRQTLGQGPEFLTYFQNEAQLEKSRLLSDRFSAERPKGSFSTLEIQRTEQGDSAMYLCASSLAGGQAPSGYGYTFGSGTRLTVV.

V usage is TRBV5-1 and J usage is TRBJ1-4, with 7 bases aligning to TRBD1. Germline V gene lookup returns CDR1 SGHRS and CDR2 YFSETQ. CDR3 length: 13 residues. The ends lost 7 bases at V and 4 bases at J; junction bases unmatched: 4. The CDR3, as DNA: TGCGCCAGCCAGACAGGGAGTAATGAAAAACTGTTTTTT. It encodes CASQTGSNEKLFF.

The CDR3 DNA is TGTGCCACCAGCAGAGATCCCGACGGGATCTATGGCTACACCTTC. Translated, it gives CATSRDPDGIYGYTF. The V gene is TRBV15, the J gene TRBJ1-2; the D is unclear. Germline lookup yields CDR1 LNHNV and CDR2 YYDKDF (reference sequence). The length of the CDR3 is 15 residues. Trimming removed 0 bases from V and 4 bases from J, with 12 bases in between.

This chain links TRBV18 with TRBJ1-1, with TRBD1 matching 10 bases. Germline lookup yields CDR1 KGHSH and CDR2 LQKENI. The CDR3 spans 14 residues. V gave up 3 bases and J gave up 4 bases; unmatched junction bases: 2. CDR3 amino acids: CASSPGTGATEAFF. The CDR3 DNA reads TGTGCCAGCTCACCGGGGACAGGGGCCACTGAAGCTTTCTTT.

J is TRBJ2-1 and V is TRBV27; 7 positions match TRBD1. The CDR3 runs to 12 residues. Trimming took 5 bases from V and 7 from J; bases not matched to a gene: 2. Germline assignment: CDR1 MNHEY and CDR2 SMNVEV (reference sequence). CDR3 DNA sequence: TGTGCCAGCAGTACGACAGGGAATGAGCAGTTCTTC. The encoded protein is CASSTTGNEQFF.

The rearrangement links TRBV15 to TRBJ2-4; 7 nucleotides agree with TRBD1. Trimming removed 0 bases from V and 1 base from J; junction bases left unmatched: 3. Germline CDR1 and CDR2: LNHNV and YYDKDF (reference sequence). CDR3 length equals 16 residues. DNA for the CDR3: TGTGCCACCAGCAGAGAGAGGGGACAGGCCAAAAACATTCAGTACTTC. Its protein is CATSRERGQAKNIQYF.

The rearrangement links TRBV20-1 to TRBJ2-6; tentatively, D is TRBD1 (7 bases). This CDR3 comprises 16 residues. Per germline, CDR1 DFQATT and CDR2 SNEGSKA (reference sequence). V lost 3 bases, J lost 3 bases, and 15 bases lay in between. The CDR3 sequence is CSASGQGGNGANVLTF. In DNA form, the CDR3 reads TGCAGTGCTAGTGGCCAGGGGGGCAATGGGGCCAACGTCCTGACTTTC.

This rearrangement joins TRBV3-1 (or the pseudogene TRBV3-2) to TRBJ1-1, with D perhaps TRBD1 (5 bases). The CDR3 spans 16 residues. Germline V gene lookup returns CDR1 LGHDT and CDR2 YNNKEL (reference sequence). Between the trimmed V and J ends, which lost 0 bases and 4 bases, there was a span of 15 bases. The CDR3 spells CASSQDTFRGTTEAFF. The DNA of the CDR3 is TGTGCCAGCAGCCAAGATACATTCCGGGGGACCACTGAAGCTTTCTTT.